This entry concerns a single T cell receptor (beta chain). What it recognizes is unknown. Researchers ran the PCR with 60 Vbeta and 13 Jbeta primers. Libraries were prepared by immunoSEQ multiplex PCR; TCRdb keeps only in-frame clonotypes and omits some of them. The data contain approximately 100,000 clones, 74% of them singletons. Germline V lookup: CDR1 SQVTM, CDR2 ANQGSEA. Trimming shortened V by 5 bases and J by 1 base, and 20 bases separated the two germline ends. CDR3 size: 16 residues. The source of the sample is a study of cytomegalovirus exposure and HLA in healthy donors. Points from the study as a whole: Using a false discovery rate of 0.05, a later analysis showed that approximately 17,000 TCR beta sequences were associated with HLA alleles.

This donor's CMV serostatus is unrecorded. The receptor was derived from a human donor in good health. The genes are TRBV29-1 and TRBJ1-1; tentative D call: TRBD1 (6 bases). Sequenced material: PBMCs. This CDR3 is CSVHNNRVSANTEAFF. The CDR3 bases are TGCAGCGTTCACAACAACAGGGTGTCAGCGAACACTGAAGCTTTCTTT.